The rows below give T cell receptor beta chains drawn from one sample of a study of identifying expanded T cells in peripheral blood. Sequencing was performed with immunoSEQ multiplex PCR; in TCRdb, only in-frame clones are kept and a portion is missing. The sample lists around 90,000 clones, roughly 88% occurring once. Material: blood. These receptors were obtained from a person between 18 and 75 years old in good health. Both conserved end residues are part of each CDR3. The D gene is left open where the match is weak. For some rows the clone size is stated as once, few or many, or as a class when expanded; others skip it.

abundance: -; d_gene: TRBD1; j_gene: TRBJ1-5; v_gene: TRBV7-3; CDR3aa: CASSPDRGQPQHF; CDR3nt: TGTGCCAGCAGCCCGGACAGGGGTCAGCCCCAGCATTTT
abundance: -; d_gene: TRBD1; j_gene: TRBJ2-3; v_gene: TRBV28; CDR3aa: CASSLDRGWGTDTQYF; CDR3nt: TGTGCCAGCAGTTTGGACAGGGGATGGGGCACAGATACGCAGTATTTT
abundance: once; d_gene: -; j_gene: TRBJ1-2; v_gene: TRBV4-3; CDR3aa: CASSQDRGVRYYGYTF; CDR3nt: TGCGCCAGCAGCCAAGATAGGGGAGTTCGATACTATGGCTACACCTTC
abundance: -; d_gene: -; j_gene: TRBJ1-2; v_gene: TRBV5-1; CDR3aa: CASSLERNYGYTF; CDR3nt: TGCGCCAGCAGCTTGGAACGGAACTATGGCTACACCTTC
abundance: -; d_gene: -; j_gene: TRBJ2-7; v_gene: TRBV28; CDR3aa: CASSTPDGNSYEQYF; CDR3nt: TGTGCCAGCAGTACCCCGGACGGAAACTCCTACGAGCAGTACTTC
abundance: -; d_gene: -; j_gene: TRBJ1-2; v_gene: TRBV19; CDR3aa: CASSTSILGFSYGYTF; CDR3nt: TGTGCCAGTAGTACCTCGATCCTCGGCTTCAGCTATGGCTACACCTTC
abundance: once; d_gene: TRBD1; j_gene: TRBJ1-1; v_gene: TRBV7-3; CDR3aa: CASSLNGRGEAFF; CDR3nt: TGTGCCAGCAGCTTAAACGGCAGGGGGGAAGCTTTCTTT
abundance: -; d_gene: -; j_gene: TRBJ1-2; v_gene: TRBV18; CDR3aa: CASSRETIGYTF; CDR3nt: TGTGCCAGCTCTCGAGAGACAATCGGCTACACCTTC
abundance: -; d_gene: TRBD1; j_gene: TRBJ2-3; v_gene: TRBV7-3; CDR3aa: CASSSGTGAQYF; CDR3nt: TGTGCCAGCAGCTCCGGGACAGGGGCGCAGTATTTT
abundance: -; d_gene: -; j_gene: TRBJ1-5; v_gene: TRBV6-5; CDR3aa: CASSKWDGNQPQHF; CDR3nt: TGTGCCAGCAGTAAATGGGACGGCAATCAGCCCCAGCATTTT
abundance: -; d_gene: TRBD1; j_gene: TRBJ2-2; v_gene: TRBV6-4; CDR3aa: CASSPGQSIGELFF; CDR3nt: TGTGCCAGCAGCCCGGGACAGTCGATCGGGGAGCTGTTTTTT
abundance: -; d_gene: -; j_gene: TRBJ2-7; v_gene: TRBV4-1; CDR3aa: CASSQDNSLAFGTREQYF; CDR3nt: TGCGCCAGCAGCCAAGATAATAGCCTAGCCTTTGGTACTAGGGAGCAGTACTTC
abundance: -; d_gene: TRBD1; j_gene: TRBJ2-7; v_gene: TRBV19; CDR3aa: CASSPGTGPHEQYF; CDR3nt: TGTGCCAGTAGTCCCGGGACAGGGCCCCACGAGCAGTACTTC
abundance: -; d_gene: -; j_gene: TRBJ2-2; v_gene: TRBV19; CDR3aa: CASSSQASNTGELFF; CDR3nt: TGTGCCAGTAGTAGTCAGGCTTCGAACACCGGGGAGCTGTTTTTT
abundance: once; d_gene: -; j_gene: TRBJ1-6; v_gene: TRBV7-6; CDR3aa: CASSLGTAGSYNSPLHF; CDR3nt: TGTGCCAGCAGCTTAGGAACGGCAGGCTCCTATAATTCACCCCTCCACTTT
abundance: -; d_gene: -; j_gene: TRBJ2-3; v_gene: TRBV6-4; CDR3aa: CASAEQTSTDTQYF; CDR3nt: TGTGCCAGCGCGGAACAGACTAGCACAGATACGCAGTATTTT
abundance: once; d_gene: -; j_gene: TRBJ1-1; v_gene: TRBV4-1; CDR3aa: CASSQRPEMNTEAFF; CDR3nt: TGCGCCAGCAGCCAACGACCAGAAATGAACACTGAAGCTTTCTTT
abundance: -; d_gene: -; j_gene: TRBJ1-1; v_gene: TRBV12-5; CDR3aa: CASGLAVGAFF; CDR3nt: TGTGCTAGTGGTTTGGCGGTGGGAGCTTTCTTT
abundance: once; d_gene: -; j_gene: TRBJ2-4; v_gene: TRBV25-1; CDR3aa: CASSAPGTAMGNIQYF; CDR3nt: TGTGCCAGCAGTGCCCCCGGGACGGCAATGGGAAACATTCAGTACTTC